This paragraph reports one T cell receptor beta chain. The source material, RNA transcripts, was used to amplify TCR beta CDR3 regions. First-round RT-PCR targeting the TCR CDR3 was performed with the HTBI primer set. TCRdb re-called the multiplex PCR reads through MiXCR, storing one row per CDR3 protein. The profile shows about 500,000 distinct CDR3 sequences, 35% to 50% of them singletons. These data come from a study of T cells in Graves' hyperthyroidism and ophthalmopathy. CDR3 length: 14 residues. Germline trimming cut 4 bases from V and 8 bases from J; bases unmatched to any gene: 6. CDR1 is SGHRS, CDR2 YFSETQ, per germline.

The specimen was peripheral blood or thyroid tissue (not recorded which). This receptor was identified in an adult woman with Graves' disease, either hyperthyroidism or ophthalmopathy (not recorded which). The V and J genes are TRBV5-1 and TRBJ1-4, with 9 bases lining up with TRBD1. CDR3 sequence: CASSADRGPEKLFF. The CDR3 bases are TGCGCCAGCAGCGCGGACAGGGGACCCGAAAAACTGTTTTTT.